This T cell receptor beta chain was profiled in a study of beta chain features in type 1 diabetes. About the research overall: No patient-donor differences in age, gender, total cells or subset yield. Study-wide points: In all four CD4+ subsets, TCRB CDR3 length was significantly, moderately reduced in type 1 diabetes. Naive, central memory and Treg TCRB repertoires seemed to resemble each other more closely in patients than they did in healthy donors. Sequencing of cDNA might inflate the share of cells that strongly express TCR.

The CDR3 is made up of 16 amino acids. Germline assignment: CDR1 LNHNV and CDR2 YYDKDF (reference sequence). The V gene lost 0 bases and the J gene lost 7 bases, with 15 bases spanning the gap. This clone showed up just once. Its matching antigen is unknown. Investigators reverse transcribed all isolated RNA, so they sequenced expressed TCRB transcripts. TCRdb's copy holds only in-frame clones and misses some; the assay was immunoSEQ multiplex PCR. The sample yields some 14,000 clones, around three fifths seen once. The source material was stem cell memory CD4+ T cells from blood. The TCR originated in a woman between 18 and 29 years old with type 1 diabetes. This sequence joins TRBV15 and TRBJ2-2; D unresolved. The DNA of the CDR3 is TGTGCCACCAGCAGAGATCCGGAGATCCAAGGCGGGGAGCTGTTTTTT. This codes for CATSRDPEIQGGELFF.